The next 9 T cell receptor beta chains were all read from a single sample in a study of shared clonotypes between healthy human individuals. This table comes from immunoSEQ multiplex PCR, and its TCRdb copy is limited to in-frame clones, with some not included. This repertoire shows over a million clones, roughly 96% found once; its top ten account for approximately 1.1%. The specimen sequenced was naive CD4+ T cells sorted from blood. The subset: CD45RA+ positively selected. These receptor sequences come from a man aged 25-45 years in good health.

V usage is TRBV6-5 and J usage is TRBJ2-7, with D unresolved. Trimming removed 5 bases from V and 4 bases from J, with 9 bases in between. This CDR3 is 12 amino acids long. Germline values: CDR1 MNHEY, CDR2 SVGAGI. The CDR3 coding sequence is TGTGCCAGCAGTCCAGATGGGTACGAGCAGTACTTC. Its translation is CASSPDGYEQYF.

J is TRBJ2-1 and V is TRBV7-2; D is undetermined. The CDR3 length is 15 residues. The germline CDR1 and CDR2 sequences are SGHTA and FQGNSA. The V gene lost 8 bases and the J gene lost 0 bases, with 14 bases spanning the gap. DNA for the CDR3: TGTGCCAGCCCTTACAATTCGAGCTCCTACAATGAGCAGTTCTTC. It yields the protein CASPYNSSSYNEQFF.

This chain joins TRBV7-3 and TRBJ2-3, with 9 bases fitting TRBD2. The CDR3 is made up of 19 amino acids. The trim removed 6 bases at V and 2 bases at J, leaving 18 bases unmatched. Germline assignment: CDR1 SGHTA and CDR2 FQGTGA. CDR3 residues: CASRRGGTSFPGSTDTQYF. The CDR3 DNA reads TGTGCCAGCAGGAGGGGCGGGACTAGCTTCCCCGGCTCCACAGATACGCAGTATTTT.

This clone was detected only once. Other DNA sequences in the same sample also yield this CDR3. CDR3 in DNA: TGCGCCAGCAGGCCGGGATCTTCCTACGAGCAGTACTTC. This encodes CASRPGSSYEQYF. The genes are TRBV5-1 and TRBJ2-7; possibly TRBD2 for D (5 bases). Between the trimmed V and J ends, which lost 5 bases and 1 base, there was a span of 10 bases. This CDR3 is 13 amino acids long. Germline V gives CDR1 SGHRS, CDR2 YFSETQ. Full variable domain (outside the CDR3, taken from reference TRBV5-1 and TRBJ2-7): KAGVTQTPRYLIKTRGQQVTLSCSPISGHRSVSWYQQTPGQGLQFLFEYFSETQRNKGNFPGRFSGRQFSNSRSEMNVSTLELGDSALYLCASRPGSSYEQYFGPGTRLTVT.

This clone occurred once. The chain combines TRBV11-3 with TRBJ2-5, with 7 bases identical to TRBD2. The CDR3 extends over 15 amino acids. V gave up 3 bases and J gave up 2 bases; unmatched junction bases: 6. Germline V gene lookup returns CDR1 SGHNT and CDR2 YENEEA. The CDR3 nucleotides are TGTGCCAGCAGCTTGGGGGGGAACACGCAAGAGACCCAGTACTTC. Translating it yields CASSLGGNTQETQYF.

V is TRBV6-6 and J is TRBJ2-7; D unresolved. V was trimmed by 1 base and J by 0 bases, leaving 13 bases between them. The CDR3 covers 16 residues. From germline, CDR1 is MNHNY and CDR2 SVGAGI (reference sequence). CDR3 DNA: TGTGCCAGCAGTTACTATGGAGTAGCCGTCTCCTACGAGCAGTACTTC. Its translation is CASSYYGVAVSYEQYF.

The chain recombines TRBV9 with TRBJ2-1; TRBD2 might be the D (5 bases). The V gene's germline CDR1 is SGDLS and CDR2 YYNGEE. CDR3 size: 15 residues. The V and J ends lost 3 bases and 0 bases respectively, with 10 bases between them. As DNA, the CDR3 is TGTGCCAGCAGCGCCCATAGCGTCTCCTACAATGAGCAGTTCTTC. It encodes CASSAHSVSYNEQFF.

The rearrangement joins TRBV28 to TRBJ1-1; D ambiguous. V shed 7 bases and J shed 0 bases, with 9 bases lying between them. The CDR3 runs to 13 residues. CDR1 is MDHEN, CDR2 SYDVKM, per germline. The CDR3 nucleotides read TGTGCCAGCAAGCTGCCCGTGAACACTGAAGCTTTCTTT. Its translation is CASKLPVNTEAFF.

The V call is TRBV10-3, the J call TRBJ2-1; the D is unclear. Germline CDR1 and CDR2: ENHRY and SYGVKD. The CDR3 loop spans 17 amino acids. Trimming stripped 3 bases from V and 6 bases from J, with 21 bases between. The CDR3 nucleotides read TGTGCCATCAGTGACCTTTATCTCGGCGGTACGGGCAATGAGCAGTTCTTC. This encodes CAISDLYLGGTGNEQFF.